This T cell receptor (beta chain) was found in a study of cytotoxic CD8 clonotypes in ibrutinib-treated CLL. Clones were read by immunoSEQ multiplex PCR, and TCRdb kept only the in-frame ones, dropping some. The sample includes 90,000 to 100,000 clones, about 78% seen only once; the top ten take about 29%. The CDR3 extends over 15 amino acids. V was clipped by 5 bases and J by 2 bases, with 16 bases between them. CDR1 and CDR2 from the germline V gene are SGHVS and FQNEAQ. This sequence was found in a human donor with chronic lymphocytic leukemia. This chain joins TRBV7-8 and TRBJ2-7, with D possibly TRBD1 on 5 matching bases. The sample here was PBMCs, taken after 12 months of ibrutinib treatment. The CDR3 region is CASSNTYLQAYEQYF. DNA for the CDR3: TGTGCCAGCAGCAACACCTATTTACAGGCCTACGAGCAGTACTTC. The full variable domain, rest sourced from reference TRBV7-8 and TRBJ2-7, is GAGVSQSPRYKVAKRGQDVALRCDPISGHVSLFWYQQALGQGPEFLTYFQNEAQLDKSGLPSDRFFAERPEGSVSTLKIQRTQQEDSAVYLCASSNTYLQAYEQYFGPGTRLTVT.